The clone carrying this T cell receptor beta chain was observed many times. Its antigen remains unidentified. One entry per CDR3 protein results from TCRdb running MiXCR on the 5' RACE reads. The sample consists of 250,000 to 350,000 distinct CDR3 sequences, 3.5% to 5% of them appearing once. The CDR3 totals 14 residues. Germline V gives CDR1 ENHRY, CDR2 SYGVKD. Trimming cost V 2 bases and J 6 bases; bases outside gene matches: 4. These data belong to a study of T cells after yellow fever vaccination. General study findings and limits: Clones that expanded after primary vaccination mostly reappeared after the booster (96% CD4, about 91% CD8). Contamination by abundant bulk-population clonotypes could be present in FACS-sorted repertoires.

The TCR originated in a young man who received the YFV17D yellow fever vaccine. Sequencing used PBMCs, obtained 15 days after the yellow fever booster vaccination. V and J are TRBV10-3 and TRBJ1-1, with 9 bases aligning to TRBD1. The CDR3 spells CAISETGGLSEAFF. CDR3 in DNA: TGTGCCATCAGTGAGACAGGGGGCCTGTCTGAAGCTTTCTTT.